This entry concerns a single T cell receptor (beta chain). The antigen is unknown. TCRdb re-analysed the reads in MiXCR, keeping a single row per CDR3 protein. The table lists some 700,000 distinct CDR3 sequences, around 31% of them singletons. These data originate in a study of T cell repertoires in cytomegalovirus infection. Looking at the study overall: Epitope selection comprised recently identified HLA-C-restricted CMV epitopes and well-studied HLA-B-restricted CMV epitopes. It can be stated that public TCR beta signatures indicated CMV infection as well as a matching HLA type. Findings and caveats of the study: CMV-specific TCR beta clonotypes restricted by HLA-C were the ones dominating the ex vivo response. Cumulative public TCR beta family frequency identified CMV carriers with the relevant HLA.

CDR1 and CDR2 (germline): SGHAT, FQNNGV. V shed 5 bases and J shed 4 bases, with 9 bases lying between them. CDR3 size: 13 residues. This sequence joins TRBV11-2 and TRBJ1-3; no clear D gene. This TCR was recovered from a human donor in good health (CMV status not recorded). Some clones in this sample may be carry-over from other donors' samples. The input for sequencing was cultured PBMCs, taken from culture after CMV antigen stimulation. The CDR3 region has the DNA TGTGCCAGCAGCAGTGGGCTAGGAAACACCATATATTTT. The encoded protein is CASSSGLGNTIYF.